These T cell receptor beta chains were read from a single sample in a study of beta chain features in type 1 diabetes. Libraries were prepared by immunoSEQ multiplex PCR; TCRdb keeps only in-frame clonotypes and omits some of them. The sample records about 260,000 clones, about 71% being singletons. The sample taken for sequencing was naive CD4+ T cells from blood. The receptors were sampled from a man in his thirties or forties in good health. Both conserved end residues are part of each CDR3. D genes are given only for firm matches. Expanded clones get a size class; other rows say once, few or many, or leave the size out.

TRBJ2-3	.	.	TRBV28	TGTGCCAGCAGTTCCCCCCTCACAGATACGCAGTATTTT	CASSSPLTDTQYF
TRBJ2-3	.	.	TRBV20-1	TGCAGTGCCGTTACAGGACAAACGCAGTATTTT	CSAVTGQTQYF
TRBJ2-5	.	.	TRBV9	TGTGCCAGCAGCGTGCCGGGGACCCAGTACTTC	CASSVPGTQYF
TRBJ2-1	.	.	TRBV9	TGTGCCAGCAGCACAAGACAGGACTCCTACAATGAGCAGTTCTTC	CASSTRQDSYNEQFF
TRBJ2-7	.	.	TRBV18	TGTGCCAGCTCACCTTTGGGTCTCGGCTACGAGCAGTACTTC	CASSPLGLGYEQYF
TRBJ2-3	.	.	TRBV7-2	TGTGCCAGCAGTCAGGGGCCAGATACGCAGTATTTT	CASSQGPDTQYF
TRBJ2-5	.	.	TRBV13	TGTGCCAGCAGCTTAGGACAGGTCCAAGAGACCCAGTACTTC	CASSLGQVQETQYF
TRBJ2-5	.	.	TRBV10-3	TGTGCCATCAGTGAACAGGGAAGAGTTCAAGAGACCCAGTACTTC	CAISEQGRVQETQYF
TRBJ2-2	.	.	TRBV30	TGTGCCTGGAGTGTCGGTAGGGGAACCGGGGAGCTGTTTTTT	CAWSVGRGTGELFF
TRBJ2-5	.	.	TRBV15	TGTGCCACCAGCAGATCACCGCAAGAGACCCAGTACTTC	CATSRSPQETQYF
TRBJ2-7	.	.	TRBV29-1	TGCAGCGTTAGCAGGTCTCGCGAGCAGTACTTC	CSVSRSREQYF
TRBJ2-1	.	.	TRBV14	TGTGCCAGCAGCCGAACAGGATCGGGGAATGAGCAGTTCTTC	CASSRTGSGNEQFF
TRBJ2-3	.	.	TRBV7-2	TGTGCCAGCAGCTTGCGGATTAGCGGCGGCACAGATACGCAGTATTTT	CASSLRISGGTDTQYF
TRBJ1-1	.	.	TRBV30	TGTGCCTGGACTACCCGGGGAGACGCTGAAGCTTTCTTT	CAWTTRGDAEAFF
TRBJ1-5	.	.	TRBV19	TGTGCCAGTAGTATTAAGAACGGCCTTAGCAATCAGCCCCAGCATTTT	CASSIKNGLSNQPQHF
TRBJ1-1	.	.	TRBV6-5	TGTGCCAGCAGTTCACAGGGTGAAGCTTTCTTT	CASSSQGEAFF
TRBJ2-1	.	.	TRBV29-1	TGCAGCGTTGAAGATACGCCCTTCAATGAGCAGTTCTTC	CSVEDTPFNEQFF
TRBJ2-5	.	.	TRBV29-1	TGCAGCGTGGGTGGTAGGGTAGCCCAAGAGACCCAGTACTTC	CSVGGRVAQETQYF
TRBJ1-5	.	.	TRBV21-1	TGTGCCAGCAGTCTTCAGCCCCAGCATTTT	CASSLQPQHF
TRBJ1-5	.	.	TRBV30	TGTGCCTGGAGTCAAGGAATTGGAGGGTTTCAGCCCCAGCATTTT	CAWSQGIGGFQPQHF
TRBJ2-3	.	.	TRBV7-9	TGTGCCAGCAGCTTTACAGCTAGCACAGATACGCAGTATTTT	CASSFTASTDTQYF
TRBJ2-1	.	TRBD1	TRBV5-4	TGTGCCAGCAGCAAAGGACAGGGAAGGGATGAGCAGTTCTTC	CASSKGQGRDEQFF
TRBJ2-2	.	.	TRBV25-1	TGTGCCAGCAGCGACCCGGGCTGGGAAGCCGGGGAGCTGTTTTTT	CASSDPGWEAGELFF
TRBJ2-3	.	.	TRBV30	TGTGCCTGGAATAAAGGGAACCCTGGCACAGATACGCAGTATTTT	CAWNKGNPGTDTQYF
TRBJ2-1	once	.	TRBV15	TGTGCCACCAGGGTTTTTATCGAGACCTACAATGAGCAGTTCTTC	CATRVFIETYNEQFF
TRBJ1-4	.	TRBD1	TRBV7-2	TGTGCCAGCAGCTCGGGGACAGAAAATGAAAAACTGTTTTTT	CASSSGTENEKLFF
TRBJ2-5	.	TRBD1	TRBV11-2	TGTGCCAGCAGCTCGACAGGGACCTTTATCGCGGAGACCCAGTACTTC	CASSSTGTFIAETQYF
TRBJ1-4	.	.	TRBV30	TGTGCCTGGACTCCCAGGGGACCGAATGAAAAACTGTTTTTT	CAWTPRGPNEKLFF
TRBJ2-1	.	.	TRBV29-1	TGCAGCTCCAAGGAAGGCCGGGAGCAGTTCTTC	CSSKEGREQFF
TRBJ2-3	.	TRBD2	TRBV5-6	TGTGCCAGCAGCTGGAGACTAGCGGTCACAGATACGCAGTATTTT	CASSWRLAVTDTQYF
TRBJ1-6	.	.	TRBV4-2	TGTGCCAGCAGCCAAGTTTCGGGCGGTCCCCTCCACTTT	CASSQVSGGPLHF
TRBJ2-1	.	.	TRBV7-2	TGTGCCAGCAGCCCCCAGGGGCCTTATGAGCAGTTCTTC	CASSPQGPYEQFF
TRBJ2-1	.	TRBD2	TRBV28	TGTGCCAGCAAGCGGGGGACCAGCTCCTACAATGAGCAGTTCTTC	CASKRGTSSYNEQFF
TRBJ1-1	.	.	TRBV18	TGTGCCAGCTCCTCCCAGGGAGCGGCTTTCTTT	CASSSQGAAFF
TRBJ2-5	.	.	TRBV5-1	TGCGCCAGCAGCTCGGACGGGAACCCGGAGACCCAGTACTTC	CASSSDGNPETQYF
TRBJ2-7	.	.	TRBV30	TGTGCCTGGGGGGACGGGACGACTGACGAGCAGTACTTC	CAWGDGTTDEQYF
TRBJ2-7	few	.	TRBV29-1	TGCAGCGTTGACGTAGGGGTTGGAGAGCAGTACTTC	CSVDVGVGEQYF
TRBJ1-2	.	TRBD1	TRBV6-1	TGTGCCAGCAGTAACAGGGGCCAGGGGTATGGCTACACCTTC	CASSNRGQGYGYTF
TRBJ2-3	.	TRBD2	TRBV5-1	TGCGCCAGCAGCGTCCTCCCGGGAGGAAGGCGAGATACGCAGTATTTT	CASSVLPGGRRDTQYF
TRBJ1-6	.	TRBD1	TRBV11-3	TGTGCCAGCAGCTGGGACAGAAATTCACCCCTCCACTTT	CASSWDRNSPLHF
TRBJ2-3	.	TRBD1	TRBV28	TGTGCCAGCAGTCGCGGGACAGGTCGGGCAGATACGCAGTATTTT	CASSRGTGRADTQYF
TRBJ2-5	.	.	TRBV4-1	TGCGCCAGCAGCCTCCTGGGGACGGAGACCCAGTACTTC	CASSLLGTETQYF
TRBJ2-7	.	.	TRBV7-2	TGTGCCAGCAGCTTAATCGACGAGCAGTACTTC	CASSLIDEQYF
TRBJ2-5	.	.	TRBV29-1	TGCAGCGTTGGGCGGCGGCTAAAAGAGACCCAGTACTTC	CSVGRRLKETQYF
TRBJ2-7	.	.	TRBV30	TGTGCCTGGAGTGTACCCCCCGCAGGGTCTCTCTACGAGCAGTACTTC	CAWSVPPAGSLYEQYF
TRBJ1-2	.	TRBD1	TRBV30	TGTGCCTGGATCGGACAGGACGGCTATGGCTACACCTTC	CAWIGQDGYGYTF
TRBJ2-5	.	.	TRBV9	TGTGCCAGCAGCAGACAGACAGGCCGGGAGACCCAGTACTTC	CASSRQTGRETQYF
TRBJ2-2	.	.	TRBV6-5	TGTGCCAGCAGTCCGACGAGGGCCGGGGAGCTGTTTTTT	CASSPTRAGELFF
TRBJ2-2	.	.	TRBV29-1	TGCAGCGTGATCCCGGGACAAACGAACACCGGGGAGCTGTTTTTT	CSVIPGQTNTGELFF
TRBJ2-1	.	.	TRBV6-5	TGTGCCAGCTTCCGTGACAGGCATAGTGAGCAGTTCTTC	CASFRDRHSEQFF
TRBJ2-3	few	.	TRBV7-8	TGTGCCAGCAGCTGGGGGGTGACCCCAGATACGCAGTATTTT	CASSWGVTPDTQYF
TRBJ2-1	.	TRBD2	TRBV30	TGTGCCTGGAGTGCATTTAGCGGGTACAATGAGCAGTTCTTC	CAWSAFSGYNEQFF
TRBJ1-1	few	.	TRBV29-1	TGCAGCGTTGTTCCGCCTATCCAGAACACTGAAGCTTTCTTT	CSVVPPIQNTEAFF